This T cell receptor beta chain was sequenced in a study of pediatric ulcerative colitis (dated by TCRdb to about 2019). For context, the study as a whole: From under 10 newly diagnosed, treatment-naive pediatric ulcerative colitis patients and a handful of non-IBD control children, paired blood and rectal samples were collected. Overall study outcomes, separate from this receptor: Clonal overlap between a subject's own blood and rectum was significantly greater in ulcerative colitis patients than in controls, which suggests more T cell trafficking to inflamed tissue. Repertoires were derived from total lymphocyte DNA, so rare subsets such as regulatory T cells may have patterns not reflected. The healthy control group was small, with only four individuals. Features of the rectal repertoire distinguished controls, mild-moderate colitis patients and acute severe colitis patients, and in acute severe colitis, rectal diversity was reduced because of clonal expansions. For technical reasons, the blood samples of a couple of patients yielded substantially fewer templates, so those samples were excluded from the blood-rectal overlap analysis. Two rectal CDR3 clonotypes were found in every ulcerative colitis patient but in no control.

The control children had a colonoscopy because IBD was suspected, showed normal endoscopy both macroscopically and histologically, and did not receive an IBD diagnosis during the next year. Blood was sampled at the same time as the colonoscopy. The Wizard kit (Promega) was used to extract genomic DNA from the blood and intestinal samples. Using the immunoSEQ TRB Survey service, rearranged CDR3 beta regions were amplified from genomic DNA with multiplex V and J primers. To keep sequencing depth the same across samples, survey-level depth of up to 500,000 reads per sample was applied. The libraries were purified, combined into pools and sequenced with Illumina technology. The paper's processing steps were these. immunoSEQ online tools were used for productive clonality, sample overlap, pairwise scatters, CDR3 beta length, V/D/J gene usage and productiveness. Calculated diversity was defined as the number of unique rearrangements divided by total templates, multiplied by 100, and Shannon and Simpson indices were computed as well. For principal component analysis, Z-score normalized data were analyzed with the R prcomp function and the ggbiplot package. Morisita's index was used to measure clonal overlap between blood and rectum within each subject. TCRdb provides this immuneACCESS table in a form limited to in-frame rearrangements. Some clones are lacking; in checked studies, under half of them reflect an unresolved V gene, and why the rest are absent is not known. V and J calls and clone size are as listed in that table; D and trimming were resolved from the DNA. Across this sample there are under 70,000 clones, with around 87% seen only once. The ten largest clones take up around 1.4% of the sample.

The CDR3 runs 12 amino acids, cysteine and phenylalanine included. The only DNA kept is the CDR3, 36 bases in frame from the first base. CDR1 and CDR2 (SQVTM, ANQGSEA) derive from the germline V gene. V has 7 bases trimmed and J has 7 bases trimmed; junction bases matching no gene number 8. Comment on this clone: It has no known antigen specificity. Base qualities are not provided; no much larger clone lies one nucleotide away.

The receptor's source is a boy younger than 18 who was a control in a study of pediatric ulcerative colitis. The chain is encoded by TRBV29-1 joined to TRBJ2-7, with TRBD1 matching 9 junction bases. Material for sequencing was blood. At the DNA level, the sequence is TGCAGCGCCCGGGGACAGGGACATGAGCAGTACTTC. Its product reads: CSARGQGHEQYF.